The T cell receptor (beta chain) under discussion was sequenced for a study of cytomegalovirus exposure and HLA in healthy donors. Findings of the study overall: Using a false discovery rate of 0.05, a later analysis showed that around 16,000 TCR beta sequences were associated with HLA alleles.

Comments on this clone: Its antigen is undetermined.

PCR was performed using 60 Vbeta and 13 Jbeta primers. TCRdb keeps only in-frame clones here, not all; method: immunoSEQ multiplex PCR. This repertoire shows about 100,000 clones, roughly 75% found once; its top ten account for more than 0.6%. The CDR3 is 13 amino acids. V was pared by 4 bases and J by 5 bases, with 10 bases between. Germline-derived CDR1 and CDR2 are SGHAT and FQNNGV. This TCR was recovered from a woman aged 60-75 years in good health and CMV-seronegative. What was sequenced was PBMCs. The V call is TRBV11-2, the J call TRBJ2-3, with a tentative D call TRBD2 (6 bases). CDR3 sequence (DNA): TGTGCCAGCAGCTCCGGGGGTAAAGATACGCAGTATTTT. Translated, it gives CASSSGGKDTQYF.